The 22 T cell receptor beta chains below come from one sample, sequenced in a study of CD8+ T cells in alopecia areata. RNA was extracted and reverse transcribed into cDNA as the sequencing template. The table came from immunoSEQ multiplex PCR; TCRdb's copy has only in-frame clones and leaves some out. The data contain over 120,000 clones, nearly 55% of them singletons. The treatment is: oral pan-JAK inhibitor, 5-10 mg twice daily. The sequenced sample was CD8+ T cells sorted from blood, obtained at week 4, from a patient treated with tofacitinib. The receptors were gathered from a human donor with alopecia areata.

This clone was found a few times. This rearrangement joins TRBV2 to TRBJ2-1, with D perhaps TRBD1 (6 bases). The V end lost 5 bases, the J end lost 7 bases, and 18 bases lay between the germline ends. Germline values: CDR1 SNHLY, CDR2 FYNNEI. This CDR3 has 15 amino acids. The CDR3 loop reads CASSFTGPPTNEQFF. The CDR3 DNA is TGTGCCAGCAGTTTTACAGGGCCTCCTACAAATGAGCAGTTCTTC.

V and J are TRBV30 and TRBJ1-5; D gene uncertain. Trimming left V 1 base short and J 1 base short, with 5 bases between. The CDR3 is made up of 13 amino acids. The germline CDR1 and CDR2 sequences are GTSNPN and SVGIG (reference sequence). This chain's CDR3 is CAWSDWSNQPQHF. The CDR3 coding sequence is TGTGCCTGGAGTGATTGGAGCAATCAGCCCCAGCATTTT. The variable domain in full, with the rest retrieved from reference TRBV30 and TRBJ1-5, is SQTIHQWPATLVQPVGSPLSLECTVEGTSNPNLYWYRQAAGRGLQLLFYSVGIGQISSEVPQNLSASRPQDRQFILSSKKLLLSDSGFYLCAWSDWSNQPQHFGDGTRLSIL.

This clone was observed a few times. J is TRBJ1-5 and V is TRBV2, with D unclear. Germline CDR1 SNHLY, CDR2 FYNNEI. V was clipped by 6 bases and J by 5 bases, with 8 bases between them. CDR3 length: 12 amino acids. The CDR3 DNA reads as TGTGCCAGCAGGAACGGGGATCAGCCCCAGCATTTT. It translates to CASRNGDQPQHF.

This clone was recorded a few times. The rearrangement links TRBV6-1 to TRBJ2-1, with D possibly TRBD2 on 5 matching bases. Trimming stripped 0 bases from V and 8 bases from J, with 20 bases between. The CDR3 contains 17 residues. The germline V gene encodes CDR1 MNHNS and CDR2 SASEGT. Here the CDR3 DNA reads TGTGCCAGCAGTGAAGCGCTTTTCGGAGAACCGAGGGATGAGCAGTTCTTC. Translating it yields CASSEALFGEPRDEQFF.

The chain couples TRBV13 to TRBJ2-1; D is unresolved. V gave up 2 bases and J gave up 7 bases, with 15 bases separating them. The germline gives CDR1 PRHDT, CDR2 FYEKMQ (reference sequence). This CDR3 has 15 amino acids. For the CDR3, the DNA is TGTGCCAGCAGCTTATTCCCCGGGCCACAAAATGAGCAGTTCTTC. Its translation is CASSLFPGPQNEQFF.

This chain uses TRBV4-2 with TRBJ1-1; 8 bases line up with TRBD1. This CDR3 is 17 amino acids long. Germline V CDR1 and CDR2: LGHNA, YNFKEQ. Germline trimming cut 3 bases from V and 4 bases from J; bases unmatched to any gene: 13. The DNA for the CDR3 is TGTGCCAGCAGCCAGAGCCCACAGGGGGAAGCGTCCACTGAAGCTTTCTTT. It is translated as CASSQSPQGEASTEAFF.

The table lists this clone with a few counts. This chain connects TRBV4-2 to TRBJ1-1; a possible D gene is TRBD1 (6 bases). CDR3 size: 17 residues. V was shortened by 1 base and J by 1 base, with 16 bases between the two germline ends. Germline-derived CDR1 and CDR2 are LGHNA and YNFKEQ. The DNA of the CDR3 is TGTGCCAGCAGCCAAGGGGTGGAGGGGGGCCAGAACACTGAAGCTTTCTTT. Translated: CASSQGVEGGQNTEAFF.

This clone was seen more than once but under ten times. The chain employs TRBV7-8 and TRBJ1-3, with D uncertain. Germline V gene lookup returns CDR1 SGHVS and CDR2 FQNEAQ. V dropped 4 bases and J dropped 0 bases, with 10 bases sitting between them. The CDR3 contains 15 residues. The CDR3 bases are TGTGCCAGCAGCTCGGAGACGGGCTCTGGAAACACCATATATTTT. Translating gives CASSSETGSGNTIYF.

The J gene is TRBJ1-5, the V gene TRBV15; no reliable D call. Germline CDR1 reads LNHNV; CDR2 reads YYDKDF (reference sequence). Between the trimmed V and J ends, which lost 1 base and 4 bases, there was a span of 8 bases. The CDR3 has 14 residues. The CDR3 coding sequence is TGTGCCACCAGCAGAGTCGAGGTTAATCAGCCCCAGCATTTT. Amino acids: CATSRVEVNQPQHF.

V and J are TRBV6-5 and TRBJ1-2; 7 bases fit TRBD1. This CDR3 spans 14 amino acids. Per the germline V gene, CDR1 is MNHEY and CDR2 is SVGAGI. J gave up 3 bases and V 2 bases, and 3 bases lay outside the gene matches. DNA of the CDR3: TGTGCCAGCAGTTACGGGGGGACAGACTATGGCTACACCTTC. Its translation: CASSYGGTDYGYTF.

The chain recombines TRBV4-3 with TRBJ2-3; 9 bases fit TRBD2. The CDR3 sequence is 16 residues long. Looked up from germline, CDR1 is LGHNA and CDR2 is YSLEER. V lost 3 bases and J lost 5; bases outside the gene matches: 9. As DNA, the CDR3 is TGCGCCAGCAGCCAGCTGGCAGCGGGGGGAATAGATACGCAGTATTTT. Residues: CASSQLAAGGIDTQYF.

The chain employs TRBV13 and TRBJ1-4; D remains ambiguous. Trimming left V 1 base short and J 8 bases short, with 5 bases between. The CDR3 contains 12 residues. Germline V CDR1 and CDR2: PRHDT, FYEKMQ (reference sequence). This CDR3 is CASSLVPEKLFF. CDR3 sequence (DNA): TGTGCCAGCAGCTTAGTTCCGGAAAAACTGTTTTTT.

The chain's CDR3 is CSVEDLGAEAFF. The CDR3 DNA reads TGCAGCGTTGAAGATCTAGGGGCTGAAGCTTTCTTT. This chain connects TRBV29-1 to TRBJ1-1, with D possibly matching TRBD1 (5 bases). CDR1 SQVTM and CDR2 ANQGSEA come from the germline V gene. Trimming shortened V by 0 bases and J by 6 bases, and 8 bases separated the two germline ends. The CDR3 sequence is 12 residues long.

The chain links TRBV4-1 to TRBJ1-2, with D unclear. V lost 0 bases and J 3 bases, leaving 8 bases between the germline ends. Germline assignment: CDR1 MGHRA and CDR2 YSYEKL. The CDR3 is made up of 14 amino acids. The CDR3 protein is CASSQDYSDYGYTF. CDR3 DNA: TGCGCCAGCAGCCAAGATTACTCCGACTATGGCTACACCTTC.

The chain employs TRBV27 and TRBJ2-7; 7 nucleotides align to TRBD1. The CDR3 is 15 amino acids. Germline V gene data show CDR1 as MNHEY and CDR2 as SMNVEV (reference sequence). V trimming: 6 bases; J trimming: 0 bases; junction bases outside the gene matches: 8. The CDR3 DNA sequence: TGTGCCAGCAGCTACTCGACAGGGCACTCCTACGAGCAGTACTTC. Its translation is CASSYSTGHSYEQYF.

The chain links TRBV9 to TRBJ1-4; the D gene is possibly TRBD1 (5 bases). The germline V gene has CDR1 SGDLS and CDR2 YYNGEE. This CDR3 region has 14 residues. V was cut by 0 bases and J by 14 bases, with 17 bases left in between. CDR3 protein: CASSVDDSGWGLFF. The CDR3 nucleotides read TGTGCCAGCAGCGTAGATGACAGCGGATGGGGGCTGTTTTTT.

This clone has just a few counts. The V gene is TRBV18, the J gene TRBJ2-3; D unclear. The germline V gene has CDR1 KGHSH and CDR2 LQKENI. Trimming pared 1 base from V and 2 bases from J, leaving 13 bases between. The CDR3 totals 16 residues. The CDR3 DNA is TGTGCCAGCTCACCACGGCGAGGTCCCCACACAGATACGCAGTATTTT. This sequence encodes CASSPRRGPHTDTQYF.

This clone was picked up a small number of times. CDR3 loop: CAWSPRYGQPQHF. The CDR3, as DNA: TGTGCCTGGAGCCCGAGGTACGGACAGCCCCAGCATTTT. The gene calls are TRBV30 and TRBJ1-5; no clear D gene. Trimming took off 3 bases at V and 7 bases at J, with 13 bases between the two ends. Germline CDR1 is GTSNPN and CDR2 is SVGIG (reference sequence). CDR3 length equals 13 residues.

The chain combines TRBV7-9 with TRBJ1-5, with a possible D match to TRBD1 (5 bases). V was pared by 5 bases and J by 3 bases, with 11 bases between. Per germline, CDR1 SEHNR and CDR2 FQNEAQ (reference sequence). CDR3 size: 14 residues. CDR3: CASSRDGFNQPQHF. As DNA, the CDR3 is TGTGCCAGCAGCCGGGACGGATTCAATCAGCCCCAGCATTTT. Filled out from reference TRBV7-9 and TRBJ1-5, the complete variable domain reads DTGVSQNPRHKITKRGQNVTFRCDPISEHNRLYWYRQTLGQGPEFLTYFQNEAQLEKSRLLSDRFSAERPKGSFSTLEIQRTEQGDSAMYLCASSRDGFNQPQHFGDGTRLSIL.

This clone has only a few counts. The sample contains more than one DNA sequence encoding this CDR3. The chain has TRBV4-3 and TRBJ2-3; no reliable D call. The CDR3 extends over 12 amino acids. Germline assignment: CDR1 LGHNA and CDR2 YSLEER. V shed 1 base and J shed 4 bases, with 3 bases lying between them. This chain's CDR3 is CASSQVPDTQYF. Written as DNA, the CDR3 is TGCGCCAGCAGCCAAGTGCCAGATACGCAGTATTTT.

The chain recombines TRBV5-1 with TRBJ2-5; D gene uncertain. The V end lost 2 bases, the J end lost 0 bases, and 14 bases lay between the germline ends. The CDR3 runs 16 residues. CDR1 is SGHRS and CDR2 is YFSETQ in the germline V gene. The CDR3 reads CASSFGAGSYQETQYF. CDR3 DNA sequence: TGCGCCAGCAGCTTTGGAGCCGGCAGCTACCAAGAGACCCAGTACTTC.

This chain uses TRBV2 with TRBJ2-2; D is possibly TRBD1 (5 bases). Germline V CDR1 and CDR2: SNHLY, FYNNEI. Deletions cut 5 bases from V and 0 bases from J, with 13 bases between. This CDR3 has 16 amino acids. The CDR3 loop reads CASSTPQGANTGELFF. The CDR3 DNA is TGTGCCAGCAGTACCCCCCAGGGTGCGAACACCGGGGAGCTGTTTTTT.